One TCR beta chain is described in this entry. TCRdb re-called the RT-PCR reads through MiXCR, storing one row per CDR3 protein. The repertoire consists of roughly 140,000 distinct CDR3 sequences, with about 40% occurring once and the leading ten covering about 50%. The data were obtained in a study of patients and donors after allogeneic stem cell transplantation. Germline CDR1 is SGHRS and CDR2 is YFSETQ. This CDR3 contains 16 residues. J lost 4 bases, V lost 1 base, and 9 bases had no gene match. The chain combines TRBV5-1 with TRBJ2-5; 8 bases are shared with TRBD1. This TCR was sampled from a human donor who was either an allogeneic HSCT recipient or a stem cell or donor lymphocyte infusion donor (not recorded which). It is not recorded whose cells these are; they may come from a transplant donor. Sequences were obtained from blood, either unsorted or a sorted T cell fraction (not recorded which). CDR3 protein: CASSLTLQGASETQYF. CDR3 nucleotide sequence: TGCGCCAGCAGCTTGACACTCCAGGGGGCCTCAGAGACCCAGTACTTC.